The 4 T cell receptor beta chains listed next were all sequenced from one sample in a study of blood T cell repertoires in COVID-19. Assay used: immunoSEQ multiplex PCR; TCRdb lists only in-frame clones, some missing. The data show approximately 200,000 clones, approximately 87% seen once. Sequenced input: peripheral blood. These receptors all stem from a man aged 55 to 69 who had recovered from COVID-19.

The CDR3 nucleotides are TGTGCCACCAGCAGAGCCCCAATTAGCAATCAGCCCCAGCATTTT. This translates into CATSRAPISNQPQHF. The chain has TRBV15 and TRBJ1-5; D is unclear. The V gene's germline CDR1 is LNHNV and CDR2 YYDKDF (reference sequence). The CDR3 length is 15 residues. V lost 1 base and J lost 0, with 7 bases in between.

V is TRBV6-4 and J is TRBJ2-2; 13 bases line up with TRBD2. Germline CDR1 and CDR2: MRHNA and SNTAGT. This CDR3 region has 16 residues. The ends lost 7 bases at V and 6 bases at J; junction bases unmatched: 8. The CDR3 protein is CASKRLAGGTPGELFF. CDR3 DNA sequence: TGTGCCAGCAAACGACTAGCGGGAGGTACCCCCGGGGAGCTGTTTTTT.

The CDR3: CASSPIKQVNYGYTF. As DNA, the CDR3 is TGTGCCAGCTCACCAATCAAACAGGTGAACTATGGCTACACCTTC. This rearrangement joins TRBV18 to TRBJ1-2; D possibly corresponds to TRBD1 (5 bases). Trimming took 2 bases from V and 2 from J, leaving 12 bases between them. Germline V gene lookup returns CDR1 KGHSH and CDR2 LQKENI. The CDR3 has 15 amino acids.

The CDR3: CASSYSTRDRGGEQYF. CDR3 DNA sequence: TGTGCCAGCAGTTACTCGACAAGGGACCGAGGAGGGGAGCAGTACTTC. The chain employs TRBV6-5 and TRBJ2-7; possibly TRBD2 for D (6 bases). CDR1 is MNHEY and CDR2 is SVGAGI in the germline V gene. CDR3 length: 16 residues. Trimming cost V 0 bases and J 7 bases, with 19 bases left between them.